These T cell receptor beta chains were read from a single sample in a study of relationships among human T cell subsets. TCRdb fed the multiplex PCR reads into MiXCR, producing one record per CDR3 protein. The sample contains 7,000 to 8,500 distinct CDR3 sequences, 55% to 75% of which appear only once. The sequencing input was naive and transitional (CD45RA+) T cells sorted from blood. These receptors were obtained from a middle-aged man in good health. The conserved cysteine and the conserved F or W are not part of the CDR3 here.

TRBV5-1	TRBJ2-5	ASSHSGDRRETQY
TRBV15	TRBJ2-5	ATSATGMVTQY
TRBV6-5	TRBJ2-7	ASSETSVNTYEQY
TRBV30	TRBJ2-5	AWGYQETQY
TRBV7-9	TRBJ1-2	ASSFGQAMDGYT
TRBV27	TRBJ2-7	ASSSSGHYEQY
TRBV28	TRBJ2-1	ASSSGLDHNEQF
TRBV28	TRBJ2-4	ASSLWLQAKNIQY
TRBV20-1	TRBJ2-2	SASRSDQGGELF
TRBV12-3/TRBV12-4	TRBJ2-5	ASSLAQVQETQY
TRBV12-3/TRBV12-4	TRBJ2-1	ASSSVLAGDHNEQF
TRBV4-2	TRBJ2-3	ASSQSGTGGGTDTQY
TRBV27	TRBJ2-1	ASSLGYNEQF
TRBV2	TRBJ2-3	ASSSTSGAVDTQY
TRBV7-9	TRBJ2-1	AGGLNEQF
TRBV5-4	TRBJ2-7	ASSHPAGEQY
TRBV11-2	TRBJ1-1	ASSLDPGGFEAF
TRBV19	TRBJ1-6	ASSIAQASPLH
TRBV6-5	TRBJ2-5	ASSYGSGGPRETQY
TRBV11-2	TRBJ2-1	ASIHFGNRDNEQF
TRBV11-2	TRBJ1-6	ASSSGTSFPLH
TRBV11-2	TRBJ1-1	ASSFDQNTEAF